Listed below are T cell receptor beta chains from one sample, sequenced in a study of cytomegalovirus exposure and HLA in healthy donors. The repertoire was sequenced with immunoSEQ multiplex PCR; TCRdb's copy has only in-frame clones and lacks some. The data hold some 150,000 clones, with roughly 84% observed a single time. The sequenced sample was PBMCs. The receptors here all came from a woman aged 18-29 years in good health and CMV-seronegative. Both conserved end residues are part of each CDR3. A D gene is named only where the DNA matches it firmly. Clone size is shown for a subset of rows, as once, few, many or a class of expanded clone.

length	D	size	J	V	CDR3	DNA
14	TRBD1	once	TRBJ2-5	TRBV19	CASSIGQGVETQYF	TGTGCCAGTAGTATAGGACAGGGTGTAGAGACCCAGTACTTC
15	.	.	TRBJ1-5	TRBV18	CASSPGGSSNQPQHF	TGTGCCAGCTCACCAGGGGGGAGCAGCAATCAGCCCCAGCATTTT
13	.	medium-sized	TRBJ2-2	TRBV6-1	CASSEGDTGELFF	TGTGCCAGCAGTGAAGGCGACACCGGGGAGCTGTTTTTT
15	.	few	TRBJ2-7	TRBV15	CATSRDRGTYYEQYF	TGTGCCACCAGCAGAGATCGGGGGACGTACTACGAGCAGTACTTC
17	TRBD2	.	TRBJ2-1	TRBV5-1	CASSLLRTSGGGNEQFF	TGCGCCAGCAGCCTATTGAGGACTAGCGGGGGCGGAAATGAGCAGTTCTTC
13	.	.	TRBJ1-1	TRBV28	CASSLLTNTEAFF	TGTGCCAGCAGTTTATTGACAAACACTGAAGCTTTCTTT
14	.	.	TRBJ1-1	TRBV6-1	CASSVDILNTEAFF	TGTGCCAGCAGTGTAGACATTTTGAACACTGAAGCTTTCTTT
14	.	.	TRBJ2-2	TRBV7-6	CASSLGGNTGELFF	TGTGCCAGCAGCTTAGGAGGGAACACCGGGGAGCTGTTTTTT
14	TRBD2	.	TRBJ2-3	TRBV6-5	CASRTSGGADTQYF	TGTGCCAGCAGGACTAGCGGGGGGGCAGATACGCAGTATTTT
16	TRBD2	.	TRBJ2-5	TRBV5-1	CASSPTSGGSQETQYF	TGCGCCAGCAGCCCGACTAGCGGGGGTTCCCAAGAGACCCAGTACTTC
14	.	.	TRBJ1-5	TRBV30	CAWSRQFSNQPQHF	TGTGCCTGGAGTCGACAGTTTAGCAATCAGCCCCAGCATTTT
13	TRBD1	.	TRBJ1-1	TRBV10-3	CATTPGQGLEAFF	TGTGCCACCACCCCGGGACAGGGCCTAGAAGCTTTCTTT
14	TRBD1	.	TRBJ1-5	TRBV18	CASSSGQSGQPQHF	TGTGCCAGCTCATCGGGACAGAGCGGTCAGCCCCAGCATTTT
15	TRBD2	.	TRBJ2-7	TRBV28	CATQGGGRNSYEQYF	TGTGCCACCCAGGGCGGGGGGCGAAACTCCTACGAGCAGTACTTC
14	.	.	TRBJ2-7	TRBV6-5	CASTPLARGHEQYF	TGTGCCAGCACCCCTCTCGCCAGGGGCCACGAGCAGTACTTC
13	.	.	TRBJ1-2	TRBV5-1	CASSLGQTYGYTF	TGCGCCAGCAGCTTGGGACAAACCTATGGCTACACCTTC
12	.	.	TRBJ1-1	TRBV28	CASQVWNTEAFF	TGTGCCAGCCAGGTCTGGAACACTGAAGCTTTCTTT
15	.	.	TRBJ1-1	TRBV28	CASSLVRGGGTEAFF	TGTGCCAGCAGTTTAGTGAGGGGAGGCGGCACTGAAGCTTTCTTT
16	TRBD1	.	TRBJ2-7	TRBV27	CASSLSGGWGGYEQYF	TGTGCCAGCAGTTTATCAGGGGGCTGGGGTGGTTACGAGCAGTACTTC
14	.	.	TRBJ2-7	TRBV29-1	CSVVWGQLPYEQYF	TGCAGCGTTGTGTGGGGGCAACTTCCTTACGAGCAGTACTTC
15	TRBD1	.	TRBJ1-2	TRBV11-3	CASSLEVSTGEGYTF	TGTGCCAGCAGCTTAGAAGTATCGACAGGGGAAGGCTACACCTTC
18	.	.	TRBJ2-1	TRBV7-6	CASSLVRGDSGRYNEQFF	TGTGCCAGCAGCTTAGTCCGTGGAGATTCGGGGAGATACAATGAGCAGTTCTTC
16	.	.	TRBJ1-6	TRBV10-1	CASSESVTGKNSPLHF	TGCGCCAGCAGTGAGAGTGTCACAGGGAAGAATTCACCCCTCCACTTT
16	TRBD1	.	TRBJ2-3	TRBV5-8	CASSLGSRGRTDTQYF	TGTGCCAGCAGCTTGGGTAGTAGGGGGCGCACAGATACGCAGTATTTT
14	TRBD1	.	TRBJ2-1	TRBV30	CAIKDRGSYNEQFF	TGTGCGATCAAGGACAGGGGTTCCTACAATGAGCAGTTCTTC
16	TRBD1	.	TRBJ1-4	TRBV5-1	CASSPPSGTGGEKLFF	TGCGCCAGCAGCCCCCCGTCCGGGACAGGGGGTGAAAAACTGTTTTTT